This T cell receptor (beta chain) was found in a study of PD-L1 blockade in urothelial cancer. About the study: Of prior chemotherapy regimens, patients had received between 0 and 3.

The germline V gene has CDR1 SGHRS and CDR2 YFSETQ. The CDR3 loop spans 14 amino acids. V gave up 3 bases and J gave up 6 bases; unmatched junction bases: 6. This clone showed up just a few times. Profiling relied on immunoSEQ multiplex PCR, and the TCRdb table lists in-frame clones only, not all of them. The table lists tens of thousands of clones, approximately 90% of them singletons. All patients carried locally advanced or metastatic urothelial carcinoma. This sequence was found in an older woman with urothelial cancer. Sequencing was performed on PBMCs, taken around atezolizumab (anti-PD-L1) treatment. The rearrangement joins TRBV5-1 to TRBJ1-1, with TRBD1 matching over 9 bases. Written as DNA, the CDR3 is TGCGCCAGCAGCTGGGACAGGGTAGGGTCTGAAGCTTTCTTT. Protein: CASSWDRVGSEAFF.